This TCR beta chain was found in a study of identifying expanded T cells in peripheral blood. Study observations and caveats: Across healthy donors, higher total template counts meant significantly greater approximately two-week count variance. Differentially abundant clones: approximately 1.3 between replicates, about 15 at approximately two weeks, more than 18 at four.

During the collection period, no donor immune events like infections were recorded. The germline gives CDR1 LNHDA, CDR2 SQIVND (reference sequence). This CDR3 has 15 residues. The germline V and J ends were trimmed by 5 bases and 4 bases, with 18 bases remaining between them. A remark on this clone: Antigen: not known.

Sequencing used immunoSEQ multiplex PCR; TCRdb keeps in-frame clones, though not all of them. Of about 84,000 clones in the sample, approximately 86% were seen once. The chain employs TRBV19 and TRBJ2-7, with D possibly being TRBD2 (6 bases). This TCR derives from a person aged 18 to 70 in good health. Sequencing was done on a sample of blood. The CDR3 bases are TGTGCCAGTAGTTCGCTGGGGGGAAGAGGGTACGAGCAGTACTTC. Translation: CASSSLGGRGYEQYF. The variable domain in full, with the rest retrieved from reference TRBV19 and TRBJ2-7, is DGGITQSPKYLFRKEGQNVTLSCEQNLNHDAMYWYRQDPGQGLRLIYYSQIVNDFQKGDIAEGYSVSREKKESFPLTVTSAQKNPTAFYLCASSSLGGRGYEQYFGPGTRLTVT.